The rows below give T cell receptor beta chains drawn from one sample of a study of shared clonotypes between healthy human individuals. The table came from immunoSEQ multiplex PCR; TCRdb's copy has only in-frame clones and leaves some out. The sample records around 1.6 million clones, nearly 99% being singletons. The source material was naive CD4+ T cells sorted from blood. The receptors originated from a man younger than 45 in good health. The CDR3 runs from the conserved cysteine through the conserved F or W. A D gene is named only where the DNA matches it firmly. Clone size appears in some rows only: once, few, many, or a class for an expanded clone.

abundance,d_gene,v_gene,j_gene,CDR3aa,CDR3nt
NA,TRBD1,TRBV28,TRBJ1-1,CASRTGVAEAFF,TGTGCCAGCAGAACAGGGGTTGCTGAAGCTTTCTTT
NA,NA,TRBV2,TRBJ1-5,CASSEGDLSNQPQHF,TGTGCCAGCAGTGAGGGGGATTTGAGCAATCAGCCCCAGCATTTT
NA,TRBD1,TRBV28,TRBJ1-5,CASSLRLGQGPYQPQHF,TGTGCCAGCAGTTTGAGGCTAGGACAGGGGCCCTATCAGCCCCAGCATTTT
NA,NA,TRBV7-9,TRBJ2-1,CASSLFSEQFF,TGTGCCAGCAGCTTGTTCTCTGAGCAGTTCTTC
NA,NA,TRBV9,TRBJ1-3,CASSVSGLAGGNTIYF,TGTGCCAGCAGCGTATCGGGGTTAGCGGGAGGAAACACCATATATTTT
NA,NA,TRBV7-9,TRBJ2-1,CASSLSTRTRDEQFF,TGTGCCAGCAGCCTTAGCACGAGGACCAGGGATGAGCAGTTCTTC
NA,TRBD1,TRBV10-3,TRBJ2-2,CAIGGQGNTGELFF,TGTGCCATCGGGGGACAGGGAAACACCGGGGAGCTGTTTTTT
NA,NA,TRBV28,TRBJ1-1,CASSLNSPEAFF,TGTGCCAGCAGTTTAAATTCGCCGGAGGCTTTCTTT
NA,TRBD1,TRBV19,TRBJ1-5,CASSISTGRRQPQHF,TGTGCCAGTAGTATCTCGACAGGGCGCCGTCAGCCCCAGCATTTT
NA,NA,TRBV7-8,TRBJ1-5,CASSVAGLVRIRPQHF,TGTGCCAGCAGCGTAGCGGGCCTCGTGAGGATTCGGCCCCAGCATTTT
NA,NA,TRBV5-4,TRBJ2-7,CASSSTLGLSSYEQYF,TGTGCCAGCAGCTCTACGCTCGGGTTAAGCTCCTACGAGCAGTACTTC
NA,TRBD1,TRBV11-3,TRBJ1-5,CASRRRRDRDGQPQHF,TGTGCCAGCAGGAGACGAAGAGACAGGGATGGTCAGCCCCAGCATTTT
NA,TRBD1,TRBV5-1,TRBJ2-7,CASSRQGAPYEQYF,TGCGCCAGCAGCCGACAGGGGGCCCCCTACGAGCAGTACTTC
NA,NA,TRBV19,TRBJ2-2,CASTRDWTGELFF,TGTGCCAGTACCAGAGACTGGACCGGGGAGCTGTTTTTT
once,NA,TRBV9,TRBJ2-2,CASSVDPSAGELFF,TGTGCCAGCAGCGTAGATCCTAGCGCCGGGGAGCTGTTTTTT
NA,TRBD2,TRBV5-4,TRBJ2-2,CASSLFELAGATGELFF,TGTGCCAGCAGCTTATTCGAACTAGCGGGAGCAACCGGGGAGCTGTTTTTT
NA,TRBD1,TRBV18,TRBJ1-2,CASSPGEDRWTDGYTF,TGTGCCAGCTCACCAGGGGAGGACAGGTGGACGGATGGCTACACCTTC
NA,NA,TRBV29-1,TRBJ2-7,CSVDRGGGEQYF,TGCAGCGTTGACCGTGGGGGAGGCGAGCAGTACTTC
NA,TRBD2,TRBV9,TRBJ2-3,CASSAIQTSGNADTQYF,TGTGCCAGCAGCGCCATCCAGACTAGCGGGAATGCAGATACGCAGTATTTT
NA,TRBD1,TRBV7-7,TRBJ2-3,CASSTNRGLRYF,TGTGCCAGCAGTACTAACAGGGGGTTAAGGTATTTT
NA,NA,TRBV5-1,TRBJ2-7,CASSLEGSTEQYF,TGCGCCAGCAGCTTGGAGGGGAGTACCGAGCAGTACTTC
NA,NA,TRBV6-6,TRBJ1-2,CASSHIQTPAYGYTF,TGTGCCAGCAGCCATATCCAGACACCCGCCTATGGCTACACCTTC
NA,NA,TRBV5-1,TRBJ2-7,CASSPGTSTYEQYF,TGCGCCAGCAGCCCAGGGACATCGACCTACGAGCAGTACTTC
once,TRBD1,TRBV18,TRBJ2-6,CASSRGRNSGANVLTF,TGTGCCAGCTCCAGGGGGCGAAACTCTGGGGCCAACGTCCTGACTTTC
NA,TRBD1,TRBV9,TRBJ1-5,CASSPQGVNQPQHF,TGTGCCAGCAGCCCCCAGGGGGTTAATCAGCCCCAGCATTTT
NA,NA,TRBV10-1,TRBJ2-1,CASSGRTHNEQFF,TGCGCCAGCAGTGGCCGGACGCACAATGAGCAGTTCTTC
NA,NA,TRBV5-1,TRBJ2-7,CASSPVPGGDFSYEQYF,TGCGCCAGCAGCCCAGTCCCAGGTGGAGACTTCTCCTACGAGCAGTACTTC
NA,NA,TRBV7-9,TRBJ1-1,CASSRSTGQKEAFF,TGTGCCAGCAGCCGGTCGACTGGACAGAAAGAAGCTTTCTTT
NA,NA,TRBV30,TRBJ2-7,CAWSVLGDLLTSSYEQYF,TGTGCCTGGAGTGTACTCGGGGATTTGCTCACCAGCTCCTACGAGCAGTACTTC
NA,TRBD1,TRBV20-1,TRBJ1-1,CSATGTAEAFF,TGCAGTGCTACTGGGACAGCTGAAGCTTTCTTT
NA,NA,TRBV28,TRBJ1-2,CASSFGPRYTF,TGTGCCAGCAGTTTCGGCCCCCGCTACACCTTC
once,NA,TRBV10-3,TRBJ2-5,CAISESVGQETQYF,TGTGCCATCAGTGAGTCTGTGGGCCAAGAGACCCAGTACTTC
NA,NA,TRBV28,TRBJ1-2,CASSLNGGYGYTF,TGTGCCAGCAGTTTAAACGGCGGCTATGGCTACACCTTC
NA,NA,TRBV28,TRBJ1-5,CASKDHPRRNQPQHF,TGTGCCAGCAAAGACCATCCCAGACGCAATCAGCCCCAGCATTTT
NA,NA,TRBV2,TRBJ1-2,CASSGDGANGYTF,TGTGCCAGCAGTGGGGATGGTGCAAATGGCTACACCTTC
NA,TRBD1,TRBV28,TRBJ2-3,CASSKTGGMTDTQYF,TGTGCCAGCAGCAAGACAGGGGGCATGACAGATACGCAGTATTTT
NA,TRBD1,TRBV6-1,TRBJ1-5,CASKTDRVRQPQHF,TGTGCCAGCAAAACGGACAGGGTTCGTCAGCCCCAGCATTTT
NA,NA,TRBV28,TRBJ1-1,CASSLIMNTEAFF,TGTGCCAGCAGTTTAATCATGAACACTGAAGCTTTCTTT
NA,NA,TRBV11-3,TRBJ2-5,CASSLGSQETQYF,TGTGCCAGCAGCTTAGGTTCACAAGAGACCCAGTACTTC
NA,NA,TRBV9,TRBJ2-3,CASSVGGPPWDTQYF,TGTGCCAGCAGCGTAGGGGGCCCCCCGTGGGATACGCAGTATTTT
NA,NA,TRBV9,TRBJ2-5,CASSVGGTRGETQYF,TGTGCCAGCAGCGTAGGTGGGACTCGAGGGGAGACCCAGTACTTC
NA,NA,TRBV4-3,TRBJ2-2,CASSQDNGGPNTGELFF,TGCGCCAGCAGCCAAGATAACGGCGGGCCGAACACCGGGGAGCTGTTTTTT
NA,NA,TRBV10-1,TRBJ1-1,CASSVLRETEAFF,TGCGCCAGCAGTGTTTTGAGGGAAACTGAAGCTTTCTTT
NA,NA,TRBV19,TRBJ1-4,CASSTWDTNEKLFF,TGTGCCAGTAGTACCTGGGACACGAATGAAAAACTGTTTTTT
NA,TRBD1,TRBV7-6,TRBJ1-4,CASSRDRVEKLFF,TGTGCCAGCAGCAGGGACAGGGTTGAAAAACTGTTTTTT
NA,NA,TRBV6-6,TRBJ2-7,CASSYGGQGTDEQYF,TGTGCCAGCAGTTATGGGGGGCAGGGTACGGACGAGCAGTACTTC
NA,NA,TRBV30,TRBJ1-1,CAWSIGRGFVTEAFF,TGTGCCTGGAGTATAGGGAGAGGGTTCGTCACTGAAGCTTTCTTT
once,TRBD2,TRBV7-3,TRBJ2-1,CASSLTSGRVYNEQFF,TGTGCCAGCAGCTTGACTAGCGGGAGGGTATACAATGAGCAGTTCTTC
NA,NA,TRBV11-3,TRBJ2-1,CASSLGRYNEQFF,TGTGCCAGCAGCTTAGGCAGATACAATGAGCAGTTCTTC
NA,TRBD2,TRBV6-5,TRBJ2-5,CASSYSGAGGPETQYF,TGTGCCAGCAGTTACTCGGGAGCGGGAGGGCCAGAGACCCAGTACTTC